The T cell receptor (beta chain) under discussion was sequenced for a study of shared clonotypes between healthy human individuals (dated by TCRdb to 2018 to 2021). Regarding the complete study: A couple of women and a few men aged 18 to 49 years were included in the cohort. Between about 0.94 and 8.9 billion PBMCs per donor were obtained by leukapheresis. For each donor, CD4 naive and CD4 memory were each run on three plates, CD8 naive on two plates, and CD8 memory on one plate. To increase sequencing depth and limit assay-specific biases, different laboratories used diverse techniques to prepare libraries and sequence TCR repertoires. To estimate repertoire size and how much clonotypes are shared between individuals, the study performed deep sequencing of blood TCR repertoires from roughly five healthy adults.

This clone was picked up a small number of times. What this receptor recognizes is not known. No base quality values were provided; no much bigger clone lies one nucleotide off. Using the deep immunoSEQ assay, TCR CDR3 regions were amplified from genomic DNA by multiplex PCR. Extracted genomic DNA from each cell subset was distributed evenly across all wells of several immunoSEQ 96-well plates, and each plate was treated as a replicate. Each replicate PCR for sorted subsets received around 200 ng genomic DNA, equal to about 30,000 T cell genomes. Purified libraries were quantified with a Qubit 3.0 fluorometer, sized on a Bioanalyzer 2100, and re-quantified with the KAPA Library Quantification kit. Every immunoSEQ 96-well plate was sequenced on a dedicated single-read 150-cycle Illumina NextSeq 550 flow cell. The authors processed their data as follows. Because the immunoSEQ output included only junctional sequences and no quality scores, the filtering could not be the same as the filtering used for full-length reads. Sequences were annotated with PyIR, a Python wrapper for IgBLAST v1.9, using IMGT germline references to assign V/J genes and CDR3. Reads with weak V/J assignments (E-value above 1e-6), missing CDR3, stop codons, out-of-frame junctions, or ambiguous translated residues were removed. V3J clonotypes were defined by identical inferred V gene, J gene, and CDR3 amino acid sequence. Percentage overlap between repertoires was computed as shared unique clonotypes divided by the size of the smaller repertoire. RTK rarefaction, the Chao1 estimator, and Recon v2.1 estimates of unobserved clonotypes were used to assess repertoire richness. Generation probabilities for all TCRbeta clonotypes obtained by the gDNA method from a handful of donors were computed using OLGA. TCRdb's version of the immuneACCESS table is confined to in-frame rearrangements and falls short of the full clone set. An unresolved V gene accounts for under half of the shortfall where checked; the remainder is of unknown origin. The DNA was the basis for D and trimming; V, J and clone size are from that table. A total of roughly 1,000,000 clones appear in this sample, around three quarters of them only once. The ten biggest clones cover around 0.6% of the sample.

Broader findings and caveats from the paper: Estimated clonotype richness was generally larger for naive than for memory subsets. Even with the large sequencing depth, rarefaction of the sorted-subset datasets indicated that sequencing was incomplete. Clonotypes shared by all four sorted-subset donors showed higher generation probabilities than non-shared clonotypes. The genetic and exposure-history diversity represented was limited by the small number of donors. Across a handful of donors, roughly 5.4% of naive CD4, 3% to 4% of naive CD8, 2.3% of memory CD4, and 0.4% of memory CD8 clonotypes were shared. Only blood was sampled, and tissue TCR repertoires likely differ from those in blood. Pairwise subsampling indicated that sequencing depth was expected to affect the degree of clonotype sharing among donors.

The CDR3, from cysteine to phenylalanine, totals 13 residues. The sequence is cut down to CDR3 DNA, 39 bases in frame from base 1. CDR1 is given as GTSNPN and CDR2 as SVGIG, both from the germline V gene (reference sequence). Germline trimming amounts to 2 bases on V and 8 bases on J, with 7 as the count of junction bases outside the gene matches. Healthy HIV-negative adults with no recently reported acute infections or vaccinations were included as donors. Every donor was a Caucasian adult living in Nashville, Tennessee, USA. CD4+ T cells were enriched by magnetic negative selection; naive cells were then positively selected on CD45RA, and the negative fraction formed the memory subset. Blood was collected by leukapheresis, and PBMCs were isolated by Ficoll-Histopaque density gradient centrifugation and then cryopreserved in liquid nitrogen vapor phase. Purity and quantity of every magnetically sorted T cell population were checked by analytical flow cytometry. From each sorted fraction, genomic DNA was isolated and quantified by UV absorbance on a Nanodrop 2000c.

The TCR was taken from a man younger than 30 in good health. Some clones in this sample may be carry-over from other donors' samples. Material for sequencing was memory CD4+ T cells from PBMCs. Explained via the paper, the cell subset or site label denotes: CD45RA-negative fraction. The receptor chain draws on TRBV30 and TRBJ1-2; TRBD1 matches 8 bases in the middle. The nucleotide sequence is TGTGCCTGGAGTCCGGACAGGGCGCAAGGCTACACCTTC. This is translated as CAWSPDRAQGYTF.